Reported below is one T cell receptor (beta chain). V was shortened by 6 bases and J by 4 bases, with 10 bases between the two germline ends. Germline V lookup: CDR1 ENHRY, CDR2 SYGVKD. The CDR3 consists of 14 residues. This specimen comes from a study of cytomegalovirus exposure and HLA in healthy donors. Amplification used 60 Vbeta primers and 13 Jbeta primers. Profiled with immunoSEQ multiplex PCR; TCRdb holds only in-frame clones, not every one. The sample carries 90,000 to 150,000 clones, about 73% recorded once. The genes are TRBV10-3 and TRBJ2-6; D is ambiguous. The source of this sequence is a woman aged 40 to 50 in good health and CMV-seropositive. Sequenced material: PBMCs. The CDR3 DNA follows: TGTGCCATCAGCCTAGTTAGGGGGGCCAACGTCCTGACTTTC. Its protein is CAISLVRGANVLTF.